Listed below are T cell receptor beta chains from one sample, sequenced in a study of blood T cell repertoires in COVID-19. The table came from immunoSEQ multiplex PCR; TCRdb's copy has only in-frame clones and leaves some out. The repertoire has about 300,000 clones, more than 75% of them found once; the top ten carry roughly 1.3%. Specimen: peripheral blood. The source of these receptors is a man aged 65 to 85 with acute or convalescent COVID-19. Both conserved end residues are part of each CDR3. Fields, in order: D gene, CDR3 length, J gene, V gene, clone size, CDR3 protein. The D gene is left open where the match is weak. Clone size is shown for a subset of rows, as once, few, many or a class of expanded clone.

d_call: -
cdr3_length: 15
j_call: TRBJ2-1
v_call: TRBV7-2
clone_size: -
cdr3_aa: CASSRRGLTYNEQFF

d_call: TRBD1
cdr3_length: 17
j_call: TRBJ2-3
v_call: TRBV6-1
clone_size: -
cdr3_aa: CASSEEPDRGTPDTQYF

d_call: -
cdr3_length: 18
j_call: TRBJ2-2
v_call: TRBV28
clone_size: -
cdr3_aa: CASTPRYKSRSNTGELFF

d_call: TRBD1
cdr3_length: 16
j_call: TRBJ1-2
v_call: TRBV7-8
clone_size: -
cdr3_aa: CASSLARTGGAYGYTF

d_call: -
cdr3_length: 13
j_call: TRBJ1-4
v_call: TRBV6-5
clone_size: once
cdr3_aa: CASQEVRNEKLFF

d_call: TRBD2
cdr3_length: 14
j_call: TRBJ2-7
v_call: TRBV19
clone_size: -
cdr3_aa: CASRTSGRAYEQYF

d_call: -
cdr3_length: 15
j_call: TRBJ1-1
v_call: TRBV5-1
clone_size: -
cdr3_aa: CARSRRGGEDTEAFF

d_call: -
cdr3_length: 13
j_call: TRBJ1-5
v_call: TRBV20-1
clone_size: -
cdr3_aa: CSASLGERQPQHF

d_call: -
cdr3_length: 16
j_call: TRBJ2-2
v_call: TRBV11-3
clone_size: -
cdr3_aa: CASSSLNPTNTGELFF

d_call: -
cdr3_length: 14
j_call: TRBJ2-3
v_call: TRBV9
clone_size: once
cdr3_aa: CASSVSGGLDTQYF

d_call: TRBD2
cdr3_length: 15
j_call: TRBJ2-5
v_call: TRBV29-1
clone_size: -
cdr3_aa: CSYLAGGKREETQYF

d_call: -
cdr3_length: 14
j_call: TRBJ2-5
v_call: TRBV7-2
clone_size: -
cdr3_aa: CASSLSVGQETQYF

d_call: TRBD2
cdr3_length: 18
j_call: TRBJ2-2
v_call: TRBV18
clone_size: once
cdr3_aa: CASSPFPSGGAGTGELFF

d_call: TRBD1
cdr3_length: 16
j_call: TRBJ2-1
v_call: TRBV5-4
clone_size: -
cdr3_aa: CASSTDRMGFPSEQFF

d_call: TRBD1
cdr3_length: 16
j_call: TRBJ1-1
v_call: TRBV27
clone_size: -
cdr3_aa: CASSLSGQLMNTEAFF

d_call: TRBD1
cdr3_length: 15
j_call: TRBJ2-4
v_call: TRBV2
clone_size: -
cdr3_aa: CASSEEPGGFNIQYF

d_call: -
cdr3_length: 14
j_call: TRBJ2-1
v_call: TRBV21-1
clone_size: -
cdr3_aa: CASTGTGSFDEQFF

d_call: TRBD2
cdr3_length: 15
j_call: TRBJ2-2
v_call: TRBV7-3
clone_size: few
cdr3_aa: CASSLVAGVSGELFF

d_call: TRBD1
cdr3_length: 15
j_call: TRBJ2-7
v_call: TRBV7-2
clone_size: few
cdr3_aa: CASSLRQGGSYEQYF

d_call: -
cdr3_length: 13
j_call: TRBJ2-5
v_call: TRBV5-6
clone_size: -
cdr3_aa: CASSVPGSGTQYF

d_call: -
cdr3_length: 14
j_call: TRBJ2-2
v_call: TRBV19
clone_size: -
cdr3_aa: CASRLLQGTGELFF

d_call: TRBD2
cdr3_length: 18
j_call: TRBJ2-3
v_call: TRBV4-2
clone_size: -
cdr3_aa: CASSLTPGTSGTTDTQYF

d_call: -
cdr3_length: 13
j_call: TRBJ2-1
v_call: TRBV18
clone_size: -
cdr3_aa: CASSPGRGNEQFF